These T cell receptor beta chains were read from a single sample in a study of T cell responses to AZD1222 COVID-19 vaccine. Some clones are missing from TCRdb's copy, which holds only in-frame ones; the method was immunoSEQ multiplex PCR. The sample lists fewer than 85,000 clones, approximately 89% occurring once. The sample here was peripheral blood, taken 28 days after the second AZD1222 dose. The receptors originated from an adult who received the AZD1222 COVID-19 vaccine. CDR3s include the opening cysteine and the closing phenylalanine or tryptophan. Each record gives: V gene, D gene, J gene, clone size, CDR3 protein, CDR3 DNA. A D gene is named only where the DNA matches it firmly. Expanded clones are given a class, and other clones once, few, many or no size at all.

TRBV19	.	TRBJ1-4	.	CASSIIGSTNEKLFF	TGTGCCAGTAGTATTATCGGCTCAACTAATGAAAAACTGTTTTTT
TRBV7-8	.	TRBJ1-1	.	CASTPGRGNTEAFF	TGTGCCAGCACCCCCGGACGAGGGAACACTGAAGCTTTCTTT
TRBV19	.	TRBJ1-1	.	CASSGITEAFF	TGTGCCTCATCAGGGATCACTGAAGCTTTCTTT
TRBV7-2	TRBD2	TRBJ2-1	.	CASSWGTSGYNEQFF	TGTGCCAGCAGCTGGGGGACTAGCGGCTACAATGAGCAGTTCTTC
TRBV30	.	TRBJ1-2	.	CAWSLNRGGYTF	TGTGCCTGGAGCCTCAACCGGGGAGGCTACACCTTC
TRBV7-8	.	TRBJ1-3	.	CASSLGVSSGNTIYF	TGTGCCAGCAGCTTAGGGGTTAGCTCTGGAAACACCATATATTTT
TRBV5-1	TRBD2	TRBJ2-7	.	CASSREGYEQYF	TGCGCCAGCAGCCGGGAGGGGTACGAGCAGTACTTC
TRBV5-1	TRBD1	TRBJ1-2	.	CASSIDRGNYGYTF	TGCGCCAGCAGCATCGACAGGGGTAACTATGGCTACACCTTC
TRBV5-1	TRBD2	TRBJ2-1	.	CASSLGAGGTPAWGEQFF	TGCGCCAGCAGCTTGGGTGCGGGAGGGACTCCCGCATGGGGTGAGCAGTTCTTC
TRBV9	TRBD1	TRBJ2-7	.	CASSVGPGGTYEQYF	TGTGCCAGCAGCGTAGGCCCAGGGGGAACCTACGAGCAGTACTTC
TRBV7-9	.	TRBJ1-3	.	CASSPSLLGHTIYF	TGTGCCAGCAGCCCCAGCCTCCTCGGGCACACCATATATTTT
TRBV6-2/TRBV6-3	.	TRBJ2-5	.	CASSYWGKETQYF	TGTGCCAGCAGTTACTGGGGCAAGGAGACCCAGTACTTC
TRBV11-3	.	TRBJ2-1	once	CASSYSTVSHNEQFF	TGTGCCAGCAGCTACAGTACGGTTTCGCACAATGAGCAGTTCTTC
TRBV3-1/TRBV3-2	.	TRBJ2-7	.	CASSPEVVSYEQYF	TGTGCCAGCAGCCCTGAGGTGGTTTCCTACGAGCAGTACTTC
TRBV6-6	TRBD1	TRBJ2-1	.	CASSLRGQGQSNEQFF	TGTGCCAGCAGCCTACGGGGACAGGGTCAGTCGAATGAGCAGTTCTTC
TRBV10-3	.	TRBJ1-5	.	CATTAGEAGPQHF	TGTGCCACTACGGCGGGCGAGGCGGGTCCCCAGCATTTT
TRBV7-3	TRBD2	TRBJ2-3	.	CASSSIAGGTDTQYF	TGTGCCAGCAGCTCCATAGCGGGAGGAACAGATACGCAGTATTTT
TRBV7-9	.	TRBJ1-5	.	CASSLGNQPQHF	TGTGCCAGCAGCTTGGGCAATCAGCCCCAGCATTTT
TRBV4-2	.	TRBJ2-7	.	CASSQAGQSYEQYF	TGTGCCAGCAGCCAAGCGGGGCAGAGCTACGAGCAGTACTTC
TRBV7-8	TRBD2	TRBJ2-1	once	CASSFRTSGSGDEQFF	TGTGCCAGCAGTTTTAGGACTAGCGGGAGTGGCGATGAGCAGTTCTTC
TRBV7-9	.	TRBJ2-3	.	CASSLTPNRDTQYF	TGTGCCAGCAGCTTAACCCCTAACCGAGATACGCAGTATTTT
TRBV19	TRBD1	TRBJ1-1	.	CASRPLGQLYTEAFF	TGTGCCAGTAGACCCCTGGGACAGTTGTACACTGAAGCTTTCTTT
TRBV5-5	.	TRBJ1-1	once	CASSVLPGYGAFF	TGTGCCAGCAGCGTACTACCGGGCTACGGAGCTTTCTTT
TRBV3-1/TRBV3-2	.	TRBJ2-2	once	CASSQGPTGELFF	TGTGCCAGCAGCCAAGGGCCTACCGGGGAGCTGTTTTTT
TRBV3-1/TRBV3-2	TRBD2	TRBJ2-5	once	CASSRWTSAEETQYF	TGTGCCAGCAGCCGATGGACTAGCGCCGAGGAGACCCAGTACTTC
TRBV10-3	TRBD1	TRBJ1-5	once	CAISVDRAVQPQHF	TGTGCCATCAGTGTCGACAGGGCAGTTCAGCCCCAGCATTTT
TRBV9	.	TRBJ1-6	.	CASSVKTGRGSPLHF	TGTGCCAGCAGCGTTAAAACAGGGCGCGGTTCACCCCTCCACTTT
TRBV19	TRBD1	TRBJ1-1	.	CASSTGTGRSMNTEAFF	TGTGCCAGTAGTACGGGGACAGGGCGCTCAATGAACACTGAAGCTTTCTTT
TRBV11-2	.	TRBJ1-1	.	CASSRGSEAFF	TGTGCCAGCAGCAGAGGGTCTGAAGCTTTCTTT
TRBV6-2/TRBV6-3	TRBD1	TRBJ2-1	few	CASSYPPGQGPNEQFF	TGTGCCAGCAGTTACCCCCCAGGACAGGGGCCAAATGAGCAGTTCTTC
TRBV5-1	.	TRBJ1-6	.	CASSALTGYNSPLHF	TGCGCCAGCAGCGCTCTCACAGGATATAATTCACCCCTCCACTTT
TRBV27	TRBD1	TRBJ2-7	.	CASSSPRQGQYGQYF	TGTGCCAGCAGTTCCCCCCGACAGGGGCAGTACGGGCAGTACTTC
TRBV19	TRBD1	TRBJ1-5	.	CASRTGTQPQHF	TGTGCCAGTAGGACAGGGACTCAGCCCCAGCATTTT
TRBV5-4	.	TRBJ2-3	.	CASSDPRARSTDTQYF	TGTGCCAGCAGCGACCCTCGAGCGAGAAGCACAGATACGCAGTATTTT
TRBV7-9	.	TRBJ2-1	.	CASSSLTQTYNEQFF	TGTGCCAGCAGTTCTCTTACACAGACCTACAATGAGCAGTTCTTC
TRBV6-5	TRBD1	TRBJ1-6	.	CASTQEQGSNSPLHF	TGTGCCAGCACCCAAGAACAGGGGAGCAATTCACCCCTCCACTTT
TRBV6-2/TRBV6-3	.	TRBJ2-7	.	CASSYRRIGAEQYF	TGTGCCAGCAGTTACCGGAGGATAGGGGCCGAGCAGTACTTC